This T cell receptor beta chain was identified in a study of cytomegalovirus exposure and HLA in healthy donors. While the first cohort had fewer than 850 subjects, the donors belonged to the separate validation cohort of roughly 120 subjects. As to this clone: Antigen unknown.

Study conclusions and caveats: Specificity of three CMV-associated chains for CMV antigens was verified in vitro. 150 to 200 TCR beta chains were listed as cytomegalovirus-associated. Usually a TCR sequence was rare, but some public TCRs were found in many donors.

Germline CDR1 reads SGHRS; CDR2 reads YFSETQ. V lost 2 bases to trimming and J lost 5 bases, with 13 bases between them. There are 14 residues in the CDR3. Assay used: immunoSEQ multiplex PCR; TCRdb lists only in-frame clones, some missing. The sample shows fewer than 250,000 clones, around nine tenths of them seen only once. This rearrangement joins TRBV5-1 to TRBJ1-1; maybe TRBD1 (5 bases). Input material: PBMCs. The source is a man aged 18 to 29 in good health and CMV-seronegative. This CDR3 reads CASSFNQGRTEAFF. Written as DNA, the CDR3 is TGCGCCAGCAGCTTTAACCAGGGAAGGACTGAAGCTTTCTTT.